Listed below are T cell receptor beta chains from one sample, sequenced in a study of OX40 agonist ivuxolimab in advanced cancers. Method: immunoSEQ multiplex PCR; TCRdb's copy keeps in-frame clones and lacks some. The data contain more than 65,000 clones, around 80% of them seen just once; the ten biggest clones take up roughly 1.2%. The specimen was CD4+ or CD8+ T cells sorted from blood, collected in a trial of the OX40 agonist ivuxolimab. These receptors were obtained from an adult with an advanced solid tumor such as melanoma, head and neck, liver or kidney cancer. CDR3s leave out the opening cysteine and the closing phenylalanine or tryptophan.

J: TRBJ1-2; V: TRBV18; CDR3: ASSPPGQGDLNYGYT
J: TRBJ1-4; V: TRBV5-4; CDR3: ASRAGRDNEKLF
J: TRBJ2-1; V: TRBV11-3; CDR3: ASSGASWNEQF
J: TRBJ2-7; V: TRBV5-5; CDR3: ASSLGSGEVYEQY
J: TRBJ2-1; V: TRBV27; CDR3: AIRGPSLYNEQF
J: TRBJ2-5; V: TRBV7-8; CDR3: ASSRPPSGGRTGETQY
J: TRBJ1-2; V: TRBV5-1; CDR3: ASSLGTVNYGYT
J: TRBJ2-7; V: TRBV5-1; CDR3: ASSSRGRLSYEQY
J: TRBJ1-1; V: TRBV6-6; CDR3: ASRLQGGNTEAF
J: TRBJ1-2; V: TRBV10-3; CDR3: ATQGARGQEGYT
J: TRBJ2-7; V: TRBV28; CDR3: ASSLSYGEQY
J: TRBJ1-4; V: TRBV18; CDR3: ASSPETNEKLF
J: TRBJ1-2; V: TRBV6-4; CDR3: ASSDDTNRVAV
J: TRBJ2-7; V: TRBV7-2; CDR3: ASSLVASGGEYEQY
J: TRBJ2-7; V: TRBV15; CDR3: ATSRSLRASDSYEQY
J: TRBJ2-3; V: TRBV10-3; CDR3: AISRGLAGLTDTQY
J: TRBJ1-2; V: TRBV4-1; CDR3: ASSQAPPDKGGGYT
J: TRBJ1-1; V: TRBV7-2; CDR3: ASSFTGDTEAF
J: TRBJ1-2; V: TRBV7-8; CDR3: ASSLAGHNVGYGYT
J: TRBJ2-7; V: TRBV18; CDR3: ASSPLVDPGHSEQY